This T cell receptor (beta chain) was captured by sequencing in a study of cytomegalovirus exposure and HLA in healthy donors. Study overall: From HLA-typed donors, an early data release held tens of millions of unique TCRs. Findings of the study overall: Later examination showed HLA-associated TCR beta chains had greater clonal expansion than equally common others.

About this clone: The antigen is unknown.

Amplification used 60 Vbeta primers and 13 Jbeta primers. The assay was immunoSEQ multiplex PCR, and TCRdb's table has in-frame clones only and misses some. Its table records tens of thousands of clones. Looked up from germline, CDR1 is GTSNPN and CDR2 is SVGIG (reference sequence). V was clipped by 3 bases and J by 6 bases, with 20 bases between them. The length of the CDR3 is 15 residues. V usage is TRBV30 and J usage is TRBJ1-1, with TRBD1 as a possible D gene (5 bases). Sequencing was done on a sample of PBMCs. The TCR sequence derives from a man in his forties or fifties in good health and CMV-seropositive. CDR3 amino acids: CAWSVPGGVEAEAFF. CDR3 coding DNA: TGTGCCTGGAGCGTCCCGGGAGGGGTCGAGGCTGAAGCTTTCTTT.